Below, 27 T cell receptor beta chains from the same sample are listed, as sequenced in a study of cytomegalovirus exposure and HLA in healthy donors. The primer mix had 60 Vbeta and 13 Jbeta primers. Generated by immunoSEQ multiplex PCR, the TCRdb table keeps only in-frame clones and is missing some. The sample lists more than 110,000 clones, more than 60% seen once, with less than 3.5% in the top ten. Sequenced material: PBMCs. These receptors all stem from a male donor in good health and CMV-seronegative.

The chain carries TRBV28 and TRBJ2-1, with a tentative D call TRBD1 (5 bases). The germline V gene encodes CDR1 MDHEN and CDR2 SYDVKM. This CDR3 region has 13 residues. Trimming removed 4 bases from V and 4 bases from J, with 8 bases in between. This CDR3 is CASSSTAYNEQFF. CDR3 nucleotide sequence: TGTGCCAGCAGTTCGACAGCGTACAATGAGCAGTTCTTC. Looking up the rest from reference TRBV28 and TRBJ2-1 gives the full variable domain: DVKVTQSSRYLVKRTGEKVFLECVQDMDHENMFWYRQDPGLGLRLIYFSYDVKMKEKGDIPEGYSVSREKKERFSLILESASTNQTSMYLCASSSTAYNEQFFGPGTRLTVL.

This chain uses TRBV18 with TRBJ2-5; D unresolved. CDR1 and CDR2 from the germline V gene are KGHSH and LQKENI. Trimming shortened V by 1 base and J by 4 bases, and 4 bases separated the two germline ends. The length of the CDR3 is 12 residues. Here the CDR3 reads CASSPRGETQYF. The CDR3 bases are TGTGCCAGCTCACCACGCGGAGAGACCCAGTACTTC.

The V gene is TRBV10-1, the J gene TRBJ2-6; tentative D call: TRBD2 (6 bases). Trimming left V 2 bases short and J 1 base short, with 9 bases between. Germline lookup yields CDR1 WNHNN and CDR2 SYGVQD (reference sequence). The CDR3 extends over 16 amino acids. The CDR3 here is CASSERLVSGANVLTF. In DNA form, the CDR3 reads TGCGCCAGCAGTGAGCGACTAGTATCTGGGGCCAACGTCCTGACTTTC.

The CDR3 spells CASSLGPSGINEQYF. The CDR3 DNA is TGTGCCAGCAGCTTAGGTCCTAGCGGGATAAACGAGCAGTACTTC. This sequence joins TRBV7-8 and TRBJ2-7, with TRBD2 matching over 9 bases. The CDR3 is 15 amino acids. V shed 1 base, J shed 5 bases, and the junction held 6 bases outside the gene matches. Germline CDR1 SGHVS, CDR2 FQNEAQ.

This chain uses TRBV4-3 with TRBJ1-6; D not resolved. The germline CDR1 and CDR2 sequences are LGHNA and YSLEER. This CDR3 region has 13 residues. V was pared by 2 bases and J by 7 bases, with 6 bases between. CDR3 DNA: TGCGCCAGCAGCCAACTGGGCAATTCACCCCTCCACTTT. It yields the protein CASSQLGNSPLHF.

The J gene is TRBJ2-7, the V gene TRBV6-5; 10 positions agree with TRBD1. Germline trimming cut 6 bases from V and 5 bases from J; bases unmatched to any gene: 7. Germline-derived CDR1 and CDR2 are MNHEY and SVGAGI. The CDR3 is 14 amino acids. The DNA of the CDR3 is TGTGCCAGCAGCCTCGGACAGGGGGTACACGAGCAGTACTTC. It codes for CASSLGQGVHEQYF.

The table lists this clone with a few counts. The rearrangement joins TRBV29-1 to TRBJ2-1; perhaps TRBD2 as D (5 bases). V shed 1 base and J shed 6 bases, with 16 bases lying between them. This CDR3 has 15 residues. Per germline, CDR1 SQVTM and CDR2 ANQGSEA. Here the CDR3 reads CSVEGWEKAPNEQFF. The CDR3 DNA follows: TGCAGCGTTGAAGGTTGGGAGAAGGCACCCAATGAGCAGTTCTTC.

There are a few counts of this clone. The chain employs TRBV6-5 and TRBJ2-4, with D uncertain. Germline CDR1 MNHEY, CDR2 SVGAGI. This CDR3 comprises 14 residues. Trimming cost V 6 bases and J 3 bases, with 12 bases left between them. The CDR3: CASRPDQFKNIQYF. The CDR3 bases are TGTGCCAGCAGACCTGATCAGTTCAAAAACATTCAGTACTTC.

The rearrangement joins TRBV6-1 to TRBJ1-4; a possible D gene is TRBD1 (6 bases). Germline CDR1 MNHNS, CDR2 SASEGT. The V end lost 10 bases, the J end lost 8 bases, and 14 bases lay between the germline ends. The CDR3 spans 12 residues. Written as DNA, the CDR3 is TGTGCCACCTCAAGACAGGACGAAAAACTGTTTTTT. It specifies CATSRQDEKLFF.

Turning to this clone: One end of the junction does not line up with germline, which may come from a read error. The CDR3 loop reads CASSPLAGARVRTQYF. DNA for the CDR3: TGTGCCAGCTCCCCACTAGCGGGGGCGAGGGTTCGTACGCAGTATTTT. The rearrangement joins TRBV18 to TRBJ2-3; 11 bases are a match to TRBD2. The CDR3 extends over 16 amino acids. The V gene's germline CDR1 is KGHSH and CDR2 LQKENI.

This clone has only one observation. The chain links TRBV2 to TRBJ1-4; no clear D. Germline loops: CDR1 SNHLY, CDR2 FYNNEI. The V and J ends lost 0 bases and 12 bases respectively, with 11 bases between them. This CDR3 is built from 13 residues. CDR3: CASSEAAAGELFF. Here the CDR3 DNA reads TGTGCCAGCAGTGAAGCGGCCGCCGGAGAACTGTTTTTT.

The V gene is TRBV6-1, the J gene TRBJ2-7; D not certain. Germline V CDR1 and CDR2: MNHNS, SASEGT. This CDR3 is built from 13 residues. V was trimmed by 4 bases and J by 3 bases, leaving 10 bases between them. CDR3 residues: CASSVDNLYEQYF. Here the CDR3 DNA reads TGTGCCAGCAGTGTCGACAACCTCTACGAGCAGTACTTC.

The chain employs TRBV6-5 and TRBJ1-1; 7 bases fit TRBD1. The CDR3 has 13 residues. Germline V gives CDR1 MNHEY, CDR2 SVGAGI. J gave up 7 bases and V 9 bases, and 11 bases lay outside the gene matches. The CDR3 spells CASHDRALGEAFF. The CDR3 DNA reads as TGTGCCAGTCATGACAGGGCACTAGGTGAAGCTTTCTTT.

The V and J genes are TRBV18 and TRBJ2-5; TRBD2 matches at 8 bases. V was clipped by 1 base and J by 1 base; unmatched bases: 5. Germline V CDR1 and CDR2: KGHSH, LQKENI. This CDR3 is 16 amino acids long. The CDR3 DNA follows: TGTGCCAGCTCACCACTTGGCGGGGGGATCCAAGAGACCCAGTACTTC. Translating it yields CASSPLGGGIQETQYF.

V is TRBV18 and J is TRBJ1-1; perhaps TRBD1 as D (6 bases). Germline assignment: CDR1 KGHSH and CDR2 LQKENI. The CDR3 consists of 18 residues. V was cut by 5 bases and J by 3 bases, with 25 bases left in between. CDR3 in DNA: TGTGCCAGCTCAACATCCCCGGGACAAACTTCTGAGGACACTGAAGCTTTCTTT. This gives the protein CASSTSPGQTSEDTEAFF.

This clone was counted a single time. This rearrangement joins TRBV10-3 to TRBJ1-2, with TRBD1 matching 11 bases. Unmatched junction bases numbered 6, after V lost 4 bases and J lost 8 bases. CDR3 size: 14 residues. Looked up from germline, CDR1 is ENHRY and CDR2 is SYGVKD. CDR3 loop: CAISASGQGAGYTF. The CDR3 DNA reads TGTGCCATCAGTGCATCCGGACAGGGGGCCGGCTACACCTTC.

The chain uses TRBV15 and TRBJ2-5; TRBD1 aligns across 9 bases. Germline CDR1 and CDR2: LNHNV and YYDKDF (reference sequence). J lost 6 bases, V lost 3 bases, and 2 bases had no gene match. The CDR3 consists of 13 residues. CDR3 region: CATSRGTGQTQYF. Here the CDR3 DNA reads TGTGCCACCAGCAGGGGGACAGGGCAGACCCAGTACTTC.

J is TRBJ2-6 and V is TRBV9; TRBD1 aligns across 9 bases. The V gene's germline CDR1 is SGDLS and CDR2 YYNGEE. J gave up 0 bases and V 3 bases, and 4 bases lay outside the gene matches. The CDR3 spans 17 residues. The CDR3 spells CASSAGQGISGANVLTF. The CDR3, as DNA: TGTGCCAGCAGCGCGGGACAGGGAATCTCTGGGGCCAACGTCCTGACTTTC.

V usage is TRBV7-9 and J usage is TRBJ2-5; 8 nucleotides agree with TRBD1. The CDR3 has 15 residues. The V and J ends lost 0 bases and 5 bases, in that order; junction bases with no gene match: 5. The germline V gene has CDR1 SEHNR and CDR2 FQNEAQ (reference sequence). This chain's CDR3 is CASSLAQGASETQYF. The CDR3 bases are TGTGCCAGCAGCTTAGCGCAGGGGGCGAGTGAGACCCAGTACTTC.

In the case of this clone: The sample has other DNA sequences that encode this CDR3 too. The CDR3 DNA reads TGCAGCGTTGGTGCGGGGGGGTACGAGCAGTACTTC. Translated: CSVGAGGYEQYF. The V and J genes are TRBV29-1 and TRBJ2-7, with 9 nucleotides matching TRBD2. Germline lookup yields CDR1 SQVTM and CDR2 ANQGSEA. V dropped 4 bases and J dropped 4; count of bases not matched to a gene: 2. The length of the CDR3 is 12 residues.

V is TRBV18 and J is TRBJ2-7, with 9 bases lining up with TRBD1. Germline-derived CDR1 and CDR2 are KGHSH and LQKENI. J lost 2 bases, V lost 4 bases, and 6 bases had no gene match. The CDR3 runs to 15 residues. The CDR3 is CASSHPGTGTYEQYF. The CDR3 nucleotides are TGTGCCAGCTCACACCCCGGGACAGGGACCTACGAGCAGTACTTC.

This chain joins TRBV21-1 and TRBJ2-2; the listed D gene, TRBD2, was not tested against the DNA. TRBV21-1 corresponds to a pseudogene. The CDR3 sequence is 14 residues long. CDR3 sequence reads: CASSKEEYTGELFF. CDR3 sequence (DNA): TGTGCCAGCAGCAAAGAGGAGTACACCGGGGAGCTGTTTTTT.

V is TRBV5-1 and J is TRBJ2-3; a weak D match, TRBD2 (6 bases). This CDR3 contains 19 residues. The V and J ends lost 4 bases and 0 bases respectively, with 24 bases between them. The germline V gene encodes CDR1 SGHRS and CDR2 YFSETQ. The CDR3 sequence is CASSQPDPIRRDSTDTQYF. The CDR3 region has the DNA TGCGCCAGCAGCCAGCCCGACCCGATTCGGAGGGATAGCACAGATACGCAGTATTTT.

This sequence joins TRBV7-9 and TRBJ2-1, with D perhaps TRBD1 (5 bases). Trimming left V 2 bases short and J 12 bases short, with 26 bases between. This CDR3 is built from 17 residues. The germline V gene has CDR1 SEHNR and CDR2 FQNEAQ (reference sequence). The CDR3 protein is CASSLIQGDSHYQTQFF. CDR3 nucleotide sequence: TGTGCCAGCAGCTTAATCCAGGGTGATTCTCATTACCAAACGCAGTTCTTC.

The gene calls are TRBV9 and TRBJ2-3, with 11 bases matching TRBD2. The CDR3 spans 16 residues. Unmatched junction bases numbered 8, after V lost 4 bases and J lost 4 bases. In germline, CDR1 is SGDLS, CDR2 YYNGEE. CDR3 DNA sequence: TGTGCCAGCAGCCTAATAGCGGGAGGGTTTCCAGATACGCAGTATTTT. It yields the protein CASSLIAGGFPDTQYF.

CDR3 nucleotide sequence: TGTGCCTGGAGTGTACCGGCGGGAGGAGCAGGTGGCGAGCAGTACTTC. Translation gives CAWSVPAGGAGGEQYF. The rearrangement links TRBV30 to TRBJ2-7, with 8 bases identical to TRBD2. The J segment lost 6 bases and the V segment lost 0 bases, leaving 13 bases of the junction unmatched. The CDR3 is 16 amino acids. CDR1 GTSNPN and CDR2 SVGIG come from the germline V gene (reference sequence). The complete variable domain, with remaining parts taken from reference TRBV30 and TRBJ2-7, reads SQTIHQWPATLVQPVGSPLSLECTVEGTSNPNLYWYRQAAGRGLQLLFYSVGIGQISSEVPQNLSASRPQDRQFILSSKKLLLSDSGFYLCAWSVPAGGAGGEQYFGPGTRLTVT.

This chain joins TRBV7-3 and TRBJ2-1; 7 positions match TRBD1. Germline lookup yields CDR1 SGHTA and CDR2 FQGTGA. This CDR3 region has 15 residues. V was clipped by 2 bases and J by 9 bases; unmatched bases: 10. CDR3 sequence (DNA): TGTGCCAGCAGCTTAGTTAGAACAGGGGATGGTGAGCAGTTCTTC. It is translated as CASSLVRTGDGEQFF.